This TCR beta chain was retrieved from a study of OX40 agonist ivuxolimab in advanced cancers. CDR1 and CDR2 (germline): MNHNS, SASEGT. The V gene end was trimmed by 9 bases and the J gene end by 7 bases; junction bases not matched to a gene: 9. CDR3 length: 13 amino acids. This clone showed up just once. TCRdb's copy holds only in-frame clones and misses some; the assay was immunoSEQ multiplex PCR. The sample holds about 97,000 clones, 70% to 90% seen once. The sequence was obtained from an adult with an advanced solid tumor such as melanoma, head and neck, liver or kidney cancer. The sequencing here drew on CD4+ or CD8+ T cells sorted from blood, taken in a trial of the OX40 agonist ivuxolimab. J is TRBJ1-2 and V is TRBV6-1; TRBD1 matches 9 bases. This CDR3 is CASAGTGSFGYTF. The DNA of the CDR3 is TGTGCCAGTGCCGGGACAGGGTCTTTTGGCTACACCTTC.